This T cell receptor beta chain appears in the sequencing data of a study of T cells in localized non-small cell lung cancer. For this clone: The antigen is undetermined.

General study results and limits: Measurement of T cell clonality placed uninvolved adjacent lung highest, above the level in tumor. Tumor samples were not multi-region, leaving intratumor heterogeneity unexcluded. Median detection of top 100 tumor clones in adjacent lung was around 57 clones.

This table comes from immunoSEQ multiplex PCR, and its TCRdb copy is limited to in-frame clones, with some not included. The sample carries 45,000 to 70,000 clones, roughly 85% recorded once. The sample was peripheral blood, taken before any cancer treatment. The origin of this receptor is a woman aged 35-75 years with stage I lung adenocarcinoma.

CDR3 sequence reads: CASRFPAGGSYEQYF. CDR3 sequence (DNA): TGTGCCAGCAGATTCCCAGCGGGGGGCTCCTACGAGCAGTACTTC. This chain joins TRBV28 and TRBJ2-7; 9 nucleotides match TRBD2. The CDR3 has 15 amino acids. The V and J ends lost 6 bases and 0 bases, in that order; junction bases with no gene match: 6. Germline V gene lookup returns CDR1 MDHEN and CDR2 SYDVKM.